Following are 6 T cell receptor beta chains from one sample sequenced in a study of T cell changes during pregnancy in multiple sclerosis. TCRdb's copy holds only in-frame clones and misses some; the assay was immunoSEQ multiplex PCR. The sample shows about 66,000 clones, around 90% of them seen only once. The sequencing here drew on CD8+ T cells from peripheral blood mononuclear cells, taken before pregnancy. Receptors were obtained from a female donor with multiple sclerosis, enrolled in a pregnancy study.

This clone was seen a handful of times. The chain is built from TRBV28 and TRBJ1-2; D gene uncertain. V was clipped by 6 bases and J by 1 base, with 12 bases between them. The germline V gene encodes CDR1 MDHEN and CDR2 SYDVKM. CDR3 length: 14 residues. The CDR3 DNA reads TGTGCCAGCAGGCCGGCAGGAATTAACTATGGCTACACCTTC. This gives the protein CASRPAGINYGYTF.

The J gene is TRBJ1-1, the V gene TRBV27; a weak D match, TRBD1 (5 bases). V lost 7 bases and J 5 bases, leaving 17 bases between the germline ends. The germline CDR1 and CDR2 sequences are MNHEY and SMNVEV (reference sequence). The CDR3 totals 14 residues. The CDR3 coding sequence is TGTGCCAGCAACCCGACATGGGGGGATACTGAAGCTTTCTTT. This codes for CASNPTWGDTEAFF.

Remarks on this clone: The junction differs from germline at one of its ends, possibly a read error. The genes are TRBV4-2 and TRBJ1-6; a weak D match, TRBD1 (5 bases). The CDR3 covers 15 residues. Germline lookup yields CDR1 LGHNA and CDR2 YNFKEQ. DNA for the CDR3: TGTGCCAGCACCCAAGAAGGAGGGGAAGGTTCACCCCTCCACTTT. Translated: CASTQEGGEGSPLHF.

V is TRBV19 and J is TRBJ2-7; 11 bases agree with TRBD1. Germline loops: CDR1 LNHDA, CDR2 SQIVND (reference sequence). V shed 5 bases, J shed 1 base, and the junction held 4 bases outside the gene matches. The CDR3 has 15 residues. The CDR3 is CASSPGTGGSYEQYF. The CDR3 DNA sequence: TGTGCCAGTAGTCCGGGGACAGGGGGTTCCTACGAGCAGTACTTC.

The chain joins TRBV10-2 to TRBJ1-2; TRBD1 aligns across 11 bases. V trimming: 6 bases; J trimming: 8 bases; junction bases outside the gene matches: 8. CDR3 size: 14 residues. CDR1 WSHSY and CDR2 SAAADI come from the germline V gene. The CDR3 spells CASSTGTGGIGYTF. CDR3 sequence (DNA): TGCGCCAGCAGCACCGGGACAGGGGGTATCGGCTACACCTTC.

This clone came up once. The chain uses TRBV4-1 and TRBJ1-1; TRBD1 might be the D (6 bases). This CDR3 region has 15 residues. CDR1 is MGHRA, CDR2 YSYEKL, per germline. V lost 2 bases and J 4 bases, leaving 14 bases between the germline ends. DNA for the CDR3: TGCGCCAGCAGCCAAAGGGGGGGATCGGGCACTGAAGCTTTCTTT. Amino acid sequence: CASSQRGGSGTEAFF.